A single sample is the source of the 8 T cell receptor beta chains below, sequenced in a study of T cell changes during pregnancy in multiple sclerosis. Assay used: immunoSEQ multiplex PCR; TCRdb lists only in-frame clones, some missing. There are about 92,000 clones in the sample; 92% occur only once, and less than 2% lies in the top ten. Source: peripheral blood, taken in the first trimester of pregnancy. The receptors here all came from a female donor with multiple sclerosis, enrolled in a pregnancy study.

The chain combines TRBV15 with TRBJ1-5; a weak D match, TRBD1 (5 bases). V was pared by 3 bases and J by 3 bases, with 12 bases between. Germline V CDR1 and CDR2: LNHNV, YYDKDF (reference sequence). The CDR3 spans 15 residues. CDR3 region: CATSRDQGNNQPQHF. Written as DNA, the CDR3 is TGTGCCACCAGCAGGGACCAGGGAAACAATCAGCCCCAGCATTTT.

The V and J genes are TRBV13 and TRBJ2-1; 12 nucleotides match TRBD2. V shed 5 bases, J shed 5 bases, and the junction held 4 bases outside the gene matches. CDR1 is PRHDT and CDR2 is FYEKMQ in the germline V gene (reference sequence). The CDR3 runs 15 residues. CDR3 region: CASSPRTSGDNEQFF. The CDR3 nucleotides are TGTGCCAGCAGCCCGAGGACTAGCGGGGACAATGAGCAGTTCTTC.

The chain joins TRBV28 to TRBJ1-2, with D perhaps TRBD1 (6 bases). Per germline, CDR1 MDHEN and CDR2 SYDVKM. V was trimmed by 7 bases and J by 6 bases, leaving 24 bases between them. The CDR3 extends over 16 amino acids. The CDR3 is CASNPPLGEEGDGYTF. Written as DNA, the CDR3 is TGTGCCAGCAACCCACCATTGGGGGAAGAGGGGGATGGCTACACCTTC.

The chain couples TRBV5-6 to TRBJ1-5; unclear D gene. V was trimmed by 1 base and J by 3 bases, leaving 5 bases between them. The CDR3 runs to 13 residues. In germline, CDR1 is SGHDT, CDR2 YYEEEE. The CDR3 sequence: CASSLRYNQPQHF. The CDR3 DNA reads TGTGCCAGCAGCTTGCGGTACAATCAGCCCCAGCATTTT.

This chain joins TRBV5-6 and TRBJ2-2; perhaps TRBD2 as D (5 bases). The CDR3 is made up of 16 amino acids. From germline, CDR1 is SGHDT and CDR2 YYEEEE. Trimming removed 4 bases at V and 3 bases at J, with 16 bases between. The CDR3: CASSDVLARDTGELFF. The CDR3, as DNA: TGTGCCAGCAGCGACGTTCTAGCCAGAGACACCGGGGAGCTGTTTTTT.

V and J are TRBV7-9 and TRBJ1-5; 10 bases align to TRBD1. With 4 bases clipped from V and 2 bases from J, the junction kept 11 bases outside the gene matches. The germline CDR1 and CDR2 sequences are SEHNR and FQNEAQ (reference sequence). The CDR3 sequence is 18 residues long. CDR3 DNA: TGTGCCAGCAGCTATACCGGGACAGGGGTTGAGGGCAATCAGCCCCAGCATTTT. This translates into CASSYTGTGVEGNQPQHF.

V usage is TRBV4-1 and J usage is TRBJ1-2, with 10 bases aligning to TRBD1. The CDR3 spans 16 residues. V was pared by 0 bases and J by 7 bases, with 8 bases of the junction left unmatched. Germline V lookup: CDR1 MGHRA, CDR2 YSYEKL. In DNA form, the CDR3 reads TGCGCCAGCAGCCAAGAATTCGGGACAGGGGCCGGTGGCTACACCTTC. Translating it yields CASSQEFGTGAGGYTF.

J is TRBJ1-3 and V is TRBV29-1; D not certain. This CDR3 has 11 amino acids. Germline V gene data show CDR1 as SQVTM and CDR2 as ANQGSEA. V shed 7 bases and J shed 4 bases, with 8 bases lying between them. CDR3 sequence reads: CSGSLGNTIYF. The CDR3, as DNA: TGCAGCGGTAGTCTGGGAAACACCATATATTTT.